This TCR beta chain was documented in a study of tumor and adjacent non-tumor tissue in lung cancer. No cell sorting was done before RNA was extracted from the tissue. A modified ARM-PCR protocol with three rounds of nested PCR amplified TCRbeta. TCRdb passed the multiplex PCR reads through MiXCR, listing each CDR3 protein once. This table holds approximately 130,000 distinct CDR3 sequences, roughly 64% found once. Germline assignment: CDR1 MNHEY and CDR2 SVGAGI. The CDR3 covers 13 residues. The ends were cut back, 2 bases at V and 3 bases at J, with 8 bases in the middle. With regard to this clonotype: With a much larger clone just one base away, this may be a read error.

The rearrangement uses TRBV6-5 and TRBJ2-7; D uncertain. The receptor was isolated from a young man with non-small cell lung cancer. Sequencing input: lung tumor tissue. The CDR3 spells CASSYQPHYEQYF. CDR3 nucleotides: TGTGCCAGCAGTTACCAACCGCACTACGAGCAGTACTTC.